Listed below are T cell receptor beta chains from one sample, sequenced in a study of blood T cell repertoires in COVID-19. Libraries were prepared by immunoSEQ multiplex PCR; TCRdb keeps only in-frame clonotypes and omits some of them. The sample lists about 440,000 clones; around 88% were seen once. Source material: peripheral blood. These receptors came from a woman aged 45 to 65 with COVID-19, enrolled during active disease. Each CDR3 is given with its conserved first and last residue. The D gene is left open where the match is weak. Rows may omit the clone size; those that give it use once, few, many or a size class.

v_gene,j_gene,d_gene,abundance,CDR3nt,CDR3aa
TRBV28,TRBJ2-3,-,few,TGTGCCAGCGGTTGGTCCCGAGGGACAGATACGCAGTATTTT,CASGWSRGTDTQYF
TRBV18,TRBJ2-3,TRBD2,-,TGTGCCAGCTCACCACCGGCGGGGGTGACAGATACGCAGTATTTT,CASSPPAGVTDTQYF
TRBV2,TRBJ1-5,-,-,TGTGCCAGCAGTCGTAACAATCAGCCCCAGCATTTT,CASSRNNQPQHF
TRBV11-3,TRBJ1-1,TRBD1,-,TGTGCCAGCAGCCGCGGACAGGGAGCCACTGAAGCTTTCTTT,CASSRGQGATEAFF
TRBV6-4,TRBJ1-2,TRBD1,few,TGTGCCAGCAAGCCGGGACAGGGTGTTAACTATGGCTACACCTTC,CASKPGQGVNYGYTF
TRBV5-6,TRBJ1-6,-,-,TGTGCCAGCAGCTTGGAGGGGGACCCCGAGTCACCCCTCCACTTT,CASSLEGDPESPLHF
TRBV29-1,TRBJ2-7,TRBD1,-,TGCAGCGCTCGAGGGGGGACAGGGTTAGACGAGCAGTACTTC,CSARGGTGLDEQYF
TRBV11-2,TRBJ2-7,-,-,TGTGCCAGCAGCTCCACCTACGAGCAGTACTTC,CASSSTYEQYF
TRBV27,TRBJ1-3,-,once,TGTGCCAGCAGAGCGGGGGACTTCAGCTCTGGAAACACCATATATTTT,CASRAGDFSSGNTIYF
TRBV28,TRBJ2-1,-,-,TGTGCCAGCAGTTTACGCGGGAATGAGCAGTTCTTC,CASSLRGNEQFF
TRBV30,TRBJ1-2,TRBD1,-,TGTGCCTGGAGTCCAACCTTTCGGACAGGAGGCTACACCTTC,CAWSPTFRTGGYTF
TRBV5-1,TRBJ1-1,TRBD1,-,TGCGCCAGCAGTTTCGACAGGGGGTATGAAGCTTTCTTT,CASSFDRGYEAFF
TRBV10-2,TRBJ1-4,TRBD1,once,TGCGCCACCTCGGGACAGGGGTCGCCGGAGGGCGAAAAACTGTTTTTT,CATSGQGSPEGEKLFF
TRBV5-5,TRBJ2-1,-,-,TGTGCCAGCAGCTTGGGCGAGCTTGGCAATGAGCAGTTCTTC,CASSLGELGNEQFF
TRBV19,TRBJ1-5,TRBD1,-,TGTGCCAGTAACCCCCAGGGGGGCGCGAGCAATCAGCCCCAGCATTTT,CASNPQGGASNQPQHF
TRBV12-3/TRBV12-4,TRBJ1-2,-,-,TGTGCCAGCAGTTCCTCGGGCGGGGACGGCTACACCTTC,CASSSSGGDGYTF
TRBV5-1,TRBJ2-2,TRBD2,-,TGCGCCAGCAGAAGACTAGCGGACGGGGAGCTGTTTTTT,CASRRLADGELFF
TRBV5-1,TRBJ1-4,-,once,TGCGCCAGCAGCTCATTCAGGCCCGAAAAACTGTTTTTT,CASSSFRPEKLFF
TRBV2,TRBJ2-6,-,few,TGTGCCAGCAAAACGGGAGGGGCCAACGTCCTGACTTTC,CASKTGGANVLTF
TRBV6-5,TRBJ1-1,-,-,TGTGCCAGCAGCTACTTATGGACTTTGAGGGACACTGAAGCTTTCTTT,CASSYLWTLRDTEAFF
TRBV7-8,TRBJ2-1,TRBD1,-,TGTGCCAGCTCAGGGGGCCCCAGGCATTACAATGAGCAGTTCTTC,CASSGGPRHYNEQFF
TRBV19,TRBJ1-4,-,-,TGTGCCAGTAGGCCAGGACAGCAAAGTGAAAAACTGTTTTTT,CASRPGQQSEKLFF
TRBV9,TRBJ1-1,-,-,TGTGCCAGCTCACCGGGGGGGGGCACTGAAGCTTTCTTT,CASSPGGGTEAFF
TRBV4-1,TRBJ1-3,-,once,TGCGCCAGCAGCCAGAGCGGACGGACCTCTGGAAACACCATATATTTT,CASSQSGRTSGNTIYF
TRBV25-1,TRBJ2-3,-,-,TGTGCCAGCAGCACCCAACAGGGCCCAGATACGCAGTATTTT,CASSTQQGPDTQYF
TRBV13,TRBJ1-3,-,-,TGTGCCAGCAGCTTAGAGAGGATCTTCTCTGGAAACACCATATATTTT,CASSLERIFSGNTIYF
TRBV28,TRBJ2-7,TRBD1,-,TGTGCCAGCACCCGAGGGGGACAGATATCCTACGAGCAGTACTTC,CASTRGGQISYEQYF
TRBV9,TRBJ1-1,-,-,TGTGCCAGCAGCGTCGCGACAAGAATGAACACTGAAGCTTTCTTT,CASSVATRMNTEAFF
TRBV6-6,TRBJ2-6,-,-,TGTGCCAGCAGTGTACAGGGACCCGAGGGGGCCAACGTCCTGACTTTC,CASSVQGPEGANVLTF